This TCR beta chain was sequenced during a study of control samples from healthy donors and cancer patients. The CDR3 covers 17 residues. The repertoire was sequenced with immunoSEQ multiplex PCR; TCRdb's copy has only in-frame clones and lacks some. This sample has roughly 370,000 clones, with about nine tenths found just once. V and J are TRBV21-1 and TRBJ1-2. TRBV21-1 is a listed pseudogene. The sequence was collected from a man aged 40-55 years with head and neck cancer. The sequenced sample consisted of PBMCs. CDR3 residues: CASSSLGRRGLEGGYTF. The CDR3 bases are TGTGCCAGCAGCAGCCTCGGTCGGAGGGGCCTGGAAGGTGGCTACACCTTC.